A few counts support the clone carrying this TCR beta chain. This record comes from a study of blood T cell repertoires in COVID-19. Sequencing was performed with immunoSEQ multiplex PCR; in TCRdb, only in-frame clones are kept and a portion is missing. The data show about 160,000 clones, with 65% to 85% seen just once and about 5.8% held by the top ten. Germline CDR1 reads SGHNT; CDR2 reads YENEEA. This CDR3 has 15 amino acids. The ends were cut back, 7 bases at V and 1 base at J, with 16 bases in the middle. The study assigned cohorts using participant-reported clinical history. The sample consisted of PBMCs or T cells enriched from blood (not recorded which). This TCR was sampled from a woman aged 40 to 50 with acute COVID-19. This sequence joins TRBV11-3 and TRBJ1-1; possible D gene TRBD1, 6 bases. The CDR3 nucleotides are TGTGCCAGCACCCTAAAGGGGGAAACGAACACTGAAGCTTTCTTT. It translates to CASTLKGETNTEAFF.